The 28 T cell receptor beta chains in this list originate from one sample, sequenced in a study of human T cells and chemical hapten exposure. TCRdb reanalysed the RACE reads using MiXCR and keeps one entry per CDR3 protein. Of 250,000 or so distinct CDR3 sequences listed, around 7.7% were seen once; the top ten hold roughly 1.2%. Time point meaning: pre-sensitization, week 0. Treatment meaning: therapeutic diphenylcyclopropenone sensitization with weekly scalp DPC. The source was whole blood, collected in connection with sensitization to the hapten diphenylcyclopropenone (DPC). The receptors stem from a man aged 18 to 35 with alopecia areata. Some clones in this sample may be carry-over from other donors' samples.

This chain uses TRBV4-1 with TRBJ1-2; 7 bases map to TRBD1. The CDR3 sequence is 15 residues long. Unmatched junction bases numbered 5, after V lost 1 base and J lost 3 bases. CDR1 and CDR2 (germline): MGHRA, YSYEKL. The CDR3 here is CASSQVGRGDYGYTF. CDR3 nucleotides: TGCGCCAGCAGCCAAGTTGGCAGGGGGGACTATGGCTACACCTTC.

The chain couples TRBV9 to TRBJ1-1; D is ambiguous. Trimming stripped 5 bases from V and 6 bases from J, with 14 bases between. The germline V gene has CDR1 SGDLS and CDR2 YYNGEE. This CDR3 comprises 13 residues. The CDR3 DNA reads as TGTGCCAGCAGAGGACTGTATAGGGCTGAAGCTTTCTTT. Its protein product is CASRGLYRAEAFF. The full variable domain, in which reference TRBV9 and TRBJ1-1 provide the parts outside the CDR3, is DSGVTQTPKHLITATGQRVTLRCSPRSGDLSVYWYQQSLDQGLQFLIQYYNGEERAKGNILERFSAQQFPDLHSELNLSSLELGDSALYFCASRGLYRAEAFFGQGTRLTVV.

The V and J genes are TRBV4-3 and TRBJ2-1, with D uncertain. V lost 0 bases to trimming and J lost 3 bases, with 15 bases between them. In germline, CDR1 is LGHNA, CDR2 YSLEER. The CDR3 sequence is 17 residues long. The CDR3 DNA follows: TGCGCCAGCAGCCAAGATCGTGGGGTCCCCAACTACAATGAGCAGTTCTTC. It is translated as CASSQDRGVPNYNEQFF.

Many counts were recorded for this clonotype. V usage is TRBV7-2 and J usage is TRBJ1-5; D is unclear. Per the germline V gene, CDR1 is SGHTA and CDR2 is FQGNSA. Trimming took off 5 bases at V and 9 bases at J, with 20 bases between the two ends. CDR3 length: 15 amino acids. DNA of the CDR3: TGTGCCAGCAGCCCCTTAGGGCCTTCCTCCGGGCCCCAGCATTTT. As protein: CASSPLGPSSGPQHF.

This clonotype showed up just a few times. The rearrangement joins TRBV6-5 to TRBJ2-2; D uncertain. Per germline, CDR1 MNHEY and CDR2 SVGAGI. The CDR3 runs 15 residues. V dropped 5 bases and J dropped 0 bases, with 10 bases sitting between them. CDR3 amino acids: CASSRRSANTGELFF. Written as DNA, the CDR3 is TGTGCCAGCAGTAGGCGGAGCGCGAACACCGGGGAGCTGTTTTTT.

This clonotype was seen only a few times. This rearrangement joins TRBV2 to TRBJ2-2; the D is unclear. In germline, CDR1 is SNHLY, CDR2 FYNNEI. CDR3 size: 14 residues. The ends were cut back, 2 bases at V and 2 bases at J, with 6 bases in the middle. DNA for the CDR3: TGTGCCAGCAGTGAATTTTATAACACCGGGGAGCTGTTTTTT. It specifies CASSEFYNTGELFF. Drawing the rest from reference TRBV2 and TRBJ2-2, the complete variable domain is EPEVTQTPSHQVTQMGQEVILRCVPISNHLYFYWYRQILGQKVEFLVSFYNNEISEKSEIFDDQFSVERPDGSNFTLKIRSTKLEDSAMYFCASSEFYNTGELFFGEGSRLTVL.

This clonotype was recorded many times. The chain uses TRBV9 and TRBJ1-6; D unclear. The V gene's germline CDR1 is SGDLS and CDR2 YYNGEE. Trimming pared 4 bases from V and 6 bases from J, leaving 11 bases between. The CDR3 consists of 14 residues. In nucleotides, the CDR3 is TGTGCCAGCAGCCCCGGCCGGGCTAATTCACCCCTCCACTTT. It yields the protein CASSPGRANSPLHF.

The chain couples TRBV20-1 to TRBJ1-5, with TRBD1 identical over 9 bases. The CDR3 is 15 residues long. CDR1 and CDR2 from the germline V gene are DFQATT and SNEGSKA (reference sequence). Germline trimming cut 6 bases from V and 1 base from J; bases unmatched to any gene: 7. This CDR3 reads CSADTGGASNQPQHF. CDR3 nucleotide sequence: TGCAGTGCGGATACAGGGGGCGCGAGCAATCAGCCCCAGCATTTT.

In this sample, this clonotype turned up a few times. This chain joins TRBV7-2 and TRBJ2-1; 13 bases agree with TRBD2. CDR3 length: 17 amino acids. V dropped 4 bases and J dropped 6; count of bases not matched to a gene: 9. Looked up from germline, CDR1 is SGHTA and CDR2 is FQGNSA. The CDR3, as DNA: TGTGCCAGCAGCTCCCCTCTACTAGCGGGGGGGCTCAATGAGCAGTTCTTC. It is translated as CASSSPLLAGGLNEQFF.

The V gene is TRBV11-2, the J gene TRBJ2-3; 10 bases are a match to TRBD2. Trimming took 2 bases from V and 1 from J; bases not matched to a gene: 9. Germline V gene sequence: CDR1 SGHAT, CDR2 FQNNGV. This CDR3 spans 18 amino acids. CDR3 amino acids: CASSLISGGDSRTDTQYF. CDR3 in DNA: TGTGCCAGCAGCTTAATCAGCGGGGGGGATTCTCGCACAGATACGCAGTATTTT.

This clonotype has only a few counts. V usage is TRBV29-1 and J usage is TRBJ1-4; D remains unclear. Looked up from germline, CDR1 is SQVTM and CDR2 is ANQGSEA. With 0 bases removed from V and 11 bases from J, the gap between germline ends came to 4 bases. The CDR3 consists of 10 residues. CDR3 nucleotides: TGCAGCGTTGAAGAAGGGAAACTGTTTTTT. Its translation: CSVEEGKLFF.

This clonotype was counted between two and nine times. The chain employs TRBV7-9 and TRBJ1-1; a possible D gene is TRBD1 (6 bases). Trimming removed 0 bases from V and 3 bases from J, with 17 bases in between. This CDR3 region has 17 residues. Germline V CDR1 and CDR2: SEHNR, FQNEAQ (reference sequence). CDR3 in amino acids: CASSLALTGYVYTEAFF. As DNA, the CDR3 is TGTGCCAGCAGCTTAGCGCTTACAGGGTATGTGTACACTGAAGCTTTCTTT.

V gene TRBV14 combines with J gene TRBJ2-5; tentatively, D is TRBD2 (5 bases). The germline V gene has CDR1 SGHDN and CDR2 FVKESK. The CDR3 spans 15 residues. V lost 8 bases and J 2 bases, leaving 18 bases between the germline ends. This CDR3 is CASSTRGLWQETQYF. The DNA of the CDR3 is TGTGCCAGCTCCACCCGAGGGTTATGGCAAGAGACCCAGTACTTC. Variable domain in full (rest from reference TRBV14 and TRBJ2-5): EAGVTQFPSHSVIEKGQTVTLRCDPISGHDNLYWYRRVMGKEIKFLLHFVKESKQDESGMPNNRFLAERTGGTYSTLKVQPAELEDSGVYFCASSTRGLWQETQYFGPGTRLLVL.

This clonotype was observed a few times. The junction differs from germline at one of its ends, possibly a read error. The chain joins TRBV28 to TRBJ1-3, with D tentatively TRBD1 (6 bases). CDR1 is MDHEN, CDR2 SYDVKM, per germline. CDR3 length: 15 residues. For the CDR3, the DNA is TGTGCCAGCAGTTTACTCCCAGGGGCTGGAAACACCGTATATTTT. Translating gives CASSLLPGAGNTVYF.

This clonotype was counted at least ten times. The rearrangement uses TRBV20-1 and TRBJ1-5; D remains ambiguous. The CDR3 sequence is 14 residues long. V lost 3 bases and J 1 base, leaving 10 bases between the germline ends. CDR1 DFQATT and CDR2 SNEGSKA come from the germline V gene (reference sequence). The CDR3 DNA reads as TGCAGTGCTAGCCCCCATTTGAGCAATCAGCCCCAGCATTTT. It translates to CSASPHLSNQPQHF.

The CDR3 DNA is TGTGCCAGCAGTTCCTCTGGGACAGGTGGAAGCAATCAGCCCCAGCATTTT. It encodes CASSSSGTGGSNQPQHF. The chain recombines TRBV6-5 with TRBJ1-5; 8 bases line up with TRBD1. With V trimmed by 4 bases and J by 1 base, 9 bases remained unmatched. The CDR3 contains 17 residues. The V gene's germline CDR1 is MNHEY and CDR2 SVGAGI.

On this clonotype: A read error is possible here, since a much larger clone lies one base away. This chain uses TRBV6-2 or TRBV6-3 with TRBJ1-1, with D unresolved. Germline V gene data show CDR1 as MNHEY and CDR2 as SVGEGT. The CDR3 is made up of 11 amino acids. The V and J ends lost 6 bases and 0 bases respectively, with 2 bases between them. The CDR3 DNA reads TGTGCCAGCAGCGTGAACACTGAAGCTTTCTTT. Protein: CASSVNTEAFF.

The rearrangement joins TRBV12-3 or TRBV12-4 to TRBJ2-3; TRBD2 matches at 12 bases. V shed 7 bases and J 6 bases; nucleotides not matched to a gene: 8. CDR3 length equals 15 residues. The DNA of the CDR3 is TGTGCCAGCAACGGGCTAGCGGGGGGGTCCGATACGCAGTATTTT. It yields the protein CASNGLAGGSDTQYF.

V and J are TRBV4-2 and TRBJ2-2; no reliable D call. The length of the CDR3 is 14 residues. Germline values: CDR1 LGHNA, CDR2 YNFKEQ. Trimming removed 1 base from V and 6 bases from J, with 9 bases in between. The CDR3 here is CASSQVELSGELFF. The CDR3 DNA reads TGTGCCAGCAGCCAAGTGGAGCTATCCGGGGAGCTGTTTTTT.

In this sample, this clonotype turned up many times. V is TRBV7-9 and J is TRBJ2-1; TRBD1 aligns across 7 bases. Germline values: CDR1 SEHNR, CDR2 FQNEAQ (reference sequence). This CDR3 is built from 15 residues. Trimming removed 5 bases from V and 0 bases from J; junction bases left unmatched: 4. For the CDR3, the DNA is TGTGCCAGCAGCCGTCAGGGGGACTCCTACAATGAGCAGTTCTTC. Amino acid sequence: CASSRQGDSYNEQFF.

This clonotype has just a few counts. This chain uses TRBV5-1 with TRBJ2-3, with D possibly TRBD1 on 6 matching bases. Trimming took off 5 bases at V and 1 base at J, with 23 bases between the two ends. Per germline, CDR1 SGHRS and CDR2 YFSETQ. This CDR3 has 18 residues. Here the CDR3 reads CASSFGTRPAPGTDTQYF. In DNA form, the CDR3 reads TGCGCCAGCAGTTTCGGGACAAGGCCTGCACCCGGCACAGATACGCAGTATTTT.

The J gene is TRBJ1-4, the V gene TRBV4-2; TRBD1 agrees at 7 bases. The CDR3 is 17 residues long. The V and J ends lost 4 bases and 7 bases, in that order; junction bases with no gene match: 15. The germline gives CDR1 LGHNA, CDR2 YNFKEQ. DNA of the CDR3: TGTGCCAGCAGCCTCTTAGGGGGAGGGGGCGCCGGTGAAAAACTGTTTTTT. It specifies CASSLLGGGGAGEKLFF.

This clonotype has at least ten counts. The chain joins TRBV7-9 to TRBJ2-4; TRBD1 matches at 8 bases. The CDR3 extends over 17 amino acids. V shed 5 bases, J shed 0 bases, and the junction held 9 bases outside the gene matches. Per germline, CDR1 SEHNR and CDR2 FQNEAQ (reference sequence). This CDR3 reads CASSPGQGVLAKNIQYF. DNA of the CDR3: TGTGCCAGCAGCCCAGGACAGGGAGTACTAGCCAAAAACATTCAGTACTTC.

The genes are TRBV7-9 and TRBJ2-3; D is possibly TRBD1 (5 bases). The CDR3 runs to 15 residues. Deletions cut 8 bases from V and 1 base from J, with 16 bases between. The germline V gene encodes CDR1 SEHNR and CDR2 FQNEAQ (reference sequence). The chain's CDR3 is CASAWQGTGTDTQYF. CDR3 coding DNA: TGTGCCAGCGCTTGGCAGGGAACCGGCACAGATACGCAGTATTTT.

V gene TRBV6-1 combines with J gene TRBJ2-5; the D gene could be TRBD1 or TRBD2 (5 bases each). The CDR3 is 14 amino acids. The ends were cut back, 3 bases at V and 5 bases at J, with 13 bases in the middle. Germline CDR1 MNHNS, CDR2 SASEGT. The CDR3: CASSEGDETETQYF. As DNA, the CDR3 is TGTGCCAGCAGTGAGGGGGACGAGACTGAGACCCAGTACTTC.

The chain couples TRBV29-1 to TRBJ1-2, with D possibly being TRBD1 (6 bases). V lost 7 bases and J lost 5, with 20 bases in between. The length of the CDR3 is 14 residues. Germline CDR1 reads SQVTM; CDR2 reads ANQGSEA. This CDR3 reads CSARNRDQLYGYTF. As DNA, the CDR3 is TGCAGCGCAAGGAACAGGGACCAACTTTATGGCTACACCTTC.

This chain uses TRBV20-1 with TRBJ2-3; 8 bases map to TRBD2. V lost 6 bases, J lost 6 bases, and 11 bases stayed unmatched. The CDR3 is 14 amino acids. Germline assignment: CDR1 DFQATT and CDR2 SNEGSKA (reference sequence). The CDR3 DNA reads TGCAGTGCCAATACGAAGCGGGGGTTGGATACGCAGTATTTT. This sequence encodes CSANTKRGLDTQYF.

This clonotype was recorded a few times. The chain carries TRBV6-5 and TRBJ2-1; a possible D gene is TRBD2 (6 bases). This CDR3 has 16 amino acids. CDR1 and CDR2 (germline): MNHEY, SVGAGI. V was cut by 2 bases and J by 3 bases, with 14 bases left in between. Here the CDR3 DNA reads TGTGCCAGCAGTTACCTTGGCGGGGTAATCTACAATGAGCAGTTCTTC. It translates to CASSYLGGVIYNEQFF.